This TCR beta chain derives from a study of OX40 agonist ivuxolimab in advanced cancers. In terms of the full investigation: The costimulatory receptor OX40 (CD134) was targeted by ivuxolimab, a fully human IgG2 agonistic monoclonal antibody. Intravenous ivuxolimab was administered to patients every 2 weeks at six dose levels: 0.01, 0.1, 0.3, 1.5, 3 and 10 mg/kg. Of the approximately 50 patients in dose escalation, about 20 had hepatocellular carcinoma, around 15 had melanoma, 9 had renal cell carcinoma and 9 had head and neck cancer. The dose-escalation cohort was about 83% male with a mean age of about 54 years, ranging from roughly 20 to 85. Prior anti-PD-1, anti-PD-L1 or anti-CTLA-4 therapy was permitted, and checkpoint inhibitors had been received by roughly 42% of dose-escalation patients. Partial responses occurred in three dose-escalation patients, of whom one had hepatocellular carcinoma and two had cutaneous melanoma. The point of sequencing TCRbeta in the periphery was to test whether ivuxolimab changed TCR sequence diversity and drove clonal T-cell expansion. The paper reports the monotherapy dose-escalation portion (N of about 50 patients) of the phase I ivuxolimab trial.

From the cysteine through the phenylalanine, the CDR3 covers 16 amino acids. Here the CDR3 DNA is all that survives: 48 bases in frame from base 1. The germline V end is reduced by 5 bases and the J end by 5 bases; junction bases left unmatched: 6. The germline V gene gives CDR1 as WSHSY and CDR2 as SAAADI. Patients with autoimmune disease history or receiving systemic immunosuppression were excluded from the trial. Peripheral blood for TCR sequencing was drawn from every dose cohort at baseline, at cycle 4 day 1 and at cycle 7 day 1. The samples were drawn from a first-in-human, open-label, multicenter phase I dose-escalation trial of ivuxolimab. The trial enrolled adults with locally advanced or metastatic head and neck squamous cell, hepatocellular, melanoma or renal cell carcinoma. Before TCR sequencing, CD4+ T cells and CD8+ T cells from peripheral blood were sorted into separate populations.

What the authors observed across the whole study: Partial responders in the 0.1-3.0 mg/kg groups had among the lowest normalized peripheral clonal expansion, especially among CD8+ T cells. Low levels of normalized T-cell clonal expansion were also seen in some patients who did not respond. After ivuxolimab, CD8+ T cells had more expanded clones than CD4+ T cells on average. Antigen specificity was not determined for the clonally expanded peripheral T cells. At doses from 0.1 to 3.0 mg/kg, clonal expansion was seen in both CD4+ and CD8+ blood T cells between baseline and week 6.

For sequencing of the TCRbeta CDR3 region, genomic DNA was extracted from the sorted cells. The immunoSEQ Assay was used for sequencing of TCRbeta CDR3 regions. Here the immuneACCESS table is served through TCRdb, limited to in-frame sequences with V and J called. Missing clones are a known gap in these copies; in checked studies unresolved V genes cover under half, and the rest lacks a known reason. Across this sample there are tens of thousands of clones, with approximately 89% seen only once. The ten largest clones take up over 0.6% of the sample. Comment on this clone: The antigen it binds to is not known. No much larger clonotype is one base removed from it; base qualities were not supplied.

The chain is made from TRBV10-2 and TRBJ2-2, with 12 bases matching TRBD2. Sequencing was performed on CD4+ or CD8+ T cells sorted from blood, taken in a trial of the OX40 agonist ivuxolimab. The source of this sequence is an adult with an advanced solid tumor such as melanoma, head and neck, liver or kidney cancer. The CDR3 protein: CASSSSGRAETGELFF. The sequenced DNA is TGCGCCAGCAGTTCTAGCGGGAGGGCCGAGACCGGGGAGCTGTTTTTT.